The sequence of this TCR beta chain was determined in a study of cytomegalovirus exposure and HLA in healthy donors. Findings and caveats of the study: High specificity and sensitivity for cytomegalovirus status were reported for the classifier. According to an earlier analysis, most TCR beta V segments yielded productive rearrangements about 87% or about 30% of the time.

Primers included in the PCR were 60 Vbeta and 13 Jbeta primers. Sequenced by immunoSEQ multiplex PCR; TCRdb stores in-frame clones only, minus some. The table records about 170,000 clones, roughly 60% of them present only once. Trimming stripped 1 base from V and 0 bases from J, with 8 bases between. Germline assignment: CDR1 LGHNA and CDR2 YSLEER. This CDR3 region has 15 residues. Turning to this clone: Its specificity is unknown.

Sequencing was done on a sample of PBMCs. The clonotype originates from a man aged 40-49 years in good health and CMV-seronegative. The chain recombines TRBV4-3 with TRBJ2-3; D is uncertain. CDR3 region: CASSQGQISTDTQYF. CDR3 in DNA: TGCGCCAGCAGCCAAGGTCAGATTAGCACAGATACGCAGTATTTT.